Presented here are 10 T cell receptor beta chains from one specimen sequenced in a study of T cells in Graves' hyperthyroidism and ophthalmopathy. Amplification yielded TCR beta CDR3 regions, with RNA transcripts as the source. Primed by the HTBI set, a first-round RT-PCR was run on the TCR CDR3. Using its own MiXCR run on the multiplex PCR reads, TCRdb lists one record per CDR3 protein. The sample yields over 90,000 distinct CDR3 sequences, roughly 47% seen once. The material sequenced was blood. Source of these receptors: a man aged 35-49 years with Graves' hyperthyroidism.

This chain connects TRBV5-1 to TRBJ1-1; D gene unclear. V was cut by 1 base and J by 4 bases, with 11 bases left in between. CDR1 and CDR2 from the germline V gene are SGHRS and YFSETQ. This CDR3 has 14 residues. The CDR3, as DNA: TGCGCCAGCAGCTTGATGGGAGGAGGCACTGAAGCTTTCTTT. This gives the protein CASSLMGGGTEAFF. Filled out from reference TRBV5-1 and TRBJ1-1, the complete variable domain reads KAGVTQTPRYLIKTRGQQVTLSCSPISGHRSVSWYQQTPGQGLQFLFEYFSETQRNKGNFPGRFSGRQFSNSRSEMNVSTLELGDSALYLCASSLMGGGTEAFFGQGTRLTVV.

V usage is TRBV15 and J usage is TRBJ1-2, with D possibly matching TRBD1 (5 bases). V lost 3 bases and J 2 bases, leaving 13 bases between the germline ends. The CDR3 has 15 amino acids. From germline, CDR1 is LNHNV and CDR2 YYDKDF (reference sequence). The CDR3 coding sequence is TGTGCCACCAGCAGGACCTCTGGGGGGAACTATGGCTACACCTTC. The encoded protein is CATSRTSGGNYGYTF.

The V gene is TRBV6-7, the J gene TRBJ2-1, with D possibly matching TRBD2 (5 bases). TRBV6-7 is given ORF status, its function remaining uncertain. The CDR3 runs 17 residues. The germline V and J ends were trimmed by 0 bases and 0 bases, with 12 bases remaining between them. The CDR3, as DNA: TGTGCCAGCAGTTACTCCAGGAGGAAGAGCTCCTACAATGAGCAGTTCTTC. This sequence encodes CASSYSRRKSSYNEQFF.

As concerns this clonotype: An end of the junction differs from the germline gene, which may be a read error. This chain uses TRBV19 with TRBJ1-5; the D gene is possibly TRBD1 (6 bases). Germline loops: CDR1 LNHDA, CDR2 SQIVND (reference sequence). The CDR3 sequence is 16 residues long. This chain's CDR3 is CARVAGAGRSNRPQHF. CDR3 DNA sequence: TGTGCCAGGGTAGCAGGGGCAGGTAGGAGCAATCGGCCCCAGCATTTT.

This clonotype showed up many times. The genes are TRBV10-3 and TRBJ2-7; the D is unclear. The CDR3 is 12 amino acids. Trimming shortened V by 3 bases and J by 0 bases, and 3 bases separated the two germline ends. In germline, CDR1 is ENHRY, CDR2 SYGVKD. The CDR3 DNA follows: TGTGCCATCAGTGAAGTCTCCTACGAGCAGTACTTC. It encodes CAISEVSYEQYF.

Turning to this clonotype: The junction shows a germline mismatch at one end, possibly a read error. V gene TRBV6-5 combines with J gene TRBJ2-6; D might be TRBD2 (6 bases). This CDR3 has 13 residues. The germline V gene encodes CDR1 MNHEY and CDR2 SVGAGI. CDR3 nucleotide sequence: TGTGCCAGCAGGAGAGGCGGCGGGAACACTGAAGCTTTC. Protein product: CASRRGGGNTEAF.

The sample holds many counts of this clonotype. This chain connects TRBV20-1 to TRBJ2-5; 7 nucleotides match TRBD2. The ends lost 6 bases at V and 7 bases at J; junction bases unmatched: 11. The CDR3 length is 13 residues. The V gene's germline CDR1 is DFQATT and CDR2 SNEGSKA (reference sequence). This CDR3 reads CSALAAGVGTQYF. DNA for the CDR3: TGCAGTGCCCTTGCCGCGGGAGTTGGGACCCAGTACTTC.

This clonotype occurred many times. J is TRBJ1-1 and V is TRBV5-1; D remains ambiguous. The germline V gene encodes CDR1 SGHRS and CDR2 YFSETQ. Trimming stripped 2 bases from V and 3 bases from J, with 5 bases between. The CDR3 loop spans 12 amino acids. This CDR3 reads CASSFGDTEAFF. CDR3 DNA: TGCGCCAGCAGCTTCGGAGACACTGAAGCTTTCTTT.

This clonotype was picked up a small number of times. This sequence joins TRBV20-1 and TRBJ2-3; D not resolved. The CDR3 contains 15 residues. CDR1 and CDR2 (germline): DFQATT, SNEGSKA (reference sequence). V was trimmed by 0 bases and J by 4 bases, leaving 14 bases between them. The CDR3 coding sequence is TGCAGTGCTAGAGATGCGGAGCCCCCCGCAGATACGCAGTATTTT. Its protein product is CSARDAEPPADTQYF.

This clonotype was counted at least ten times. This sequence joins TRBV7-8 and TRBJ2-1; 8 bases match TRBD2. After removal of 6 bases from V and 0 bases from J, the junction contained 4 bases not matched to a gene. The germline CDR1 and CDR2 sequences are SGHVS and FQNEAQ. The CDR3 is 15 amino acids. CDR3 sequence: CASRDTSGSYNEQFF. DNA for the CDR3: TGTGCCAGCAGGGACACTAGCGGCTCCTACAATGAGCAGTTCTTC.